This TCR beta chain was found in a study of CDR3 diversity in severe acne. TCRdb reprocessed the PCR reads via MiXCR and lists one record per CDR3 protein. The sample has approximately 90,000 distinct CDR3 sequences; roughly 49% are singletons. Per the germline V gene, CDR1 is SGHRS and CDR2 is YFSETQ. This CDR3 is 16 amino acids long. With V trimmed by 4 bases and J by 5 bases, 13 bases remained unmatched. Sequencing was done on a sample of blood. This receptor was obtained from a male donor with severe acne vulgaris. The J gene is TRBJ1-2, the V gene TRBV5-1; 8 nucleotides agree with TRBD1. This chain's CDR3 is CASSEGTGQGGYGYTF. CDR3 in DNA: TGCGCCAGCAGCGAGGGGACAGGCCAGGGGGGGTATGGCTACACCTTC.